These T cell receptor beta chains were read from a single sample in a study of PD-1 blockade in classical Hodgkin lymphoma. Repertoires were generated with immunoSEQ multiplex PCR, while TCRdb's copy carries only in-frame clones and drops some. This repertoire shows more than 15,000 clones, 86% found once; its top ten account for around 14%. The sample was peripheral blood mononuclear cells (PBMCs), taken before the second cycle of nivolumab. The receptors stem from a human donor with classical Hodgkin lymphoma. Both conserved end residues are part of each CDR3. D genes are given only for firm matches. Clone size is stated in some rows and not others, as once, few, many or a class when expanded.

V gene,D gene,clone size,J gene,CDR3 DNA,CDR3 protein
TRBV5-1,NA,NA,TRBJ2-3,TGCGCCAGCAGCCTGAAACAGGGTATAGATACGCAGTATTTT,CASSLKQGIDTQYF
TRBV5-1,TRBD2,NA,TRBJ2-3,TGCGCCAGCAGCACCCCGCTAGCGGGGGCCGGAGATACGCAGTATTTT,CASSTPLAGAGDTQYF
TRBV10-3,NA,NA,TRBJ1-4,TGTGCCATCAGTGAAAGGGGCCACAATGAAAAACTGTTTTTT,CAISERGHNEKLFF
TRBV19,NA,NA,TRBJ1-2,TGTGCCTCACGACGGGGGAGGGACTATGGCTACACCTTC,CASRRGRDYGYTF
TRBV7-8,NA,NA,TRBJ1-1,TGTGCCAGCAGCTTATTCAAGGGACCTAACACTGAAGCTTTCTTT,CASSLFKGPNTEAFF
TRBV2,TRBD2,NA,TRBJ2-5,TGTGCCAGCAGGCGGACTAGCGGGCCAGGGACCCAGTACTTC,CASRRTSGPGTQYF
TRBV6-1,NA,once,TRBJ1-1,TGTGCCAGCAGTGAAGTCGGCAGGTACACTGAAGCTTTCTTT,CASSEVGRYTEAFF
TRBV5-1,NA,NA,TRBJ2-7,TGCGCCAGCAGCTTGGTTCCGGAATCCTACGAGCAGTACTTC,CASSLVPESYEQYF
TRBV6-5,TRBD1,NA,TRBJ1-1,TGTGCCAGCAGTTACTTAGGGACAGGCCTGAACACTGAAGCTTTCTTT,CASSYLGTGLNTEAFF
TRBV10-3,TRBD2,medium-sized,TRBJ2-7,TGTGCCACCTGGTCGGGGGGGATCTACGAGCAGTACTTC,CATWSGGIYEQYF
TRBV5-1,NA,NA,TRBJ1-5,TGCGCCAGCAGCGACGGGGGGCCCGGACAGCCCCAGCATTTT,CASSDGGPGQPQHF
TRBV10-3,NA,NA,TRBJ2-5,TGTGCCATCAGTGATCACTTAAAAGAGACCCAGTACTTC,CAISDHLKETQYF
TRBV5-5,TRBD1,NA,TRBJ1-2,TGTGCCAGCAGCTTGTCACAGGGGAGCTATGGCTACACCTTC,CASSLSQGSYGYTF
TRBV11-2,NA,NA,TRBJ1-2,TGTGCCAGCAGCACGGGAGGCGGGGATGGGGGTGGCTACACCTTC,CASSTGGGDGGGYTF
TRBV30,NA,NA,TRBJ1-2,TGTGCCTGGAACTTAGACCAGGGCGGCTACACCTTC,CAWNLDQGGYTF
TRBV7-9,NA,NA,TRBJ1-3,TGTGCCAGCAGCTTAGGAGGGGCCCTTTCGAACACCATATATTTT,CASSLGGALSNTIYF
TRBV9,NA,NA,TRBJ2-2,TGTGCCAGCAGCACAGGGGGGGCCGGGGAGCTGTTTTTT,CASSTGGAGELFF
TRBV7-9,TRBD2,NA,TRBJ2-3,TGTGCCAGCAGCAAAGAAGCGGGGGGGCCAGATACGCAGTATTTT,CASSKEAGGPDTQYF
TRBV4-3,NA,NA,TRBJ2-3,TGCGCCAGCAGCCAAGATCCGGCTAGCTCGGGTGATACGCAGTATTTT,CASSQDPASSGDTQYF
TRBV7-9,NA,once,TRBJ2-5,TGTGCCATAGGGGCCGTCCAAGAGACCCAGTACTTC,CAIGAVQETQYF
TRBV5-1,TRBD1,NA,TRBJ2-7,TGCGCCAGCAGCTTACAACAGGGGGGCGACGAGCAGTACTTC,CASSLQQGGDEQYF
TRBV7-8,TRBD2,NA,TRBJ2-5,TGTGCCAGCAGCTTAGGTGTCGCGGGGAGGGAGTACCAAGAGACCCAGTACTTC,CASSLGVAGREYQETQYF
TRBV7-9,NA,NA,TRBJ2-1,TGTGCCAGCAGCTTAGGTATTACCGCCGGTGAGCAGTTCTTC,CASSLGITAGEQFF
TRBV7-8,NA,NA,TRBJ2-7,TGTGCCAGCAGCTTTCACTCGTCTCAGGCGCAGTACTTC,CASSFHSSQAQYF